The next 14 T cell receptor beta chains were all read from a single sample in a study of T-cell reconstitution after alpha-beta-depleted transplantation in children. The library targeted TCRbeta and was prepared with unique molecular identifiers. TCRdb re-called the PCR reads through MiXCR, storing one row per CDR3 protein. Among about 980,000 distinct CDR3 sequences listed, roughly 29% were seen once. Specimen: PBMCs, mostly from graft donor cells, collected 360 days after TCRalphabeta/CD19-depleted stem cell transplant. These receptor sequences come from a boy in the first two years of life who had a stem cell transplant for SCID, so the T cells may come from the graft donor.

The CDR3 DNA reads as TGCGCCAGCAGCCAAAGGCCTGTGATCGAAGGGTTTGACTATGGCTACACCTTC. This gives the protein CASSQRPVIEGFDYGYTF. The J gene is TRBJ1-2, the V gene TRBV4-1; D gene ambiguous. V was trimmed by 2 bases and J by 3 bases, leaving 22 bases between them. This CDR3 region has 18 residues. The germline V gene has CDR1 MGHRA and CDR2 YSYEKL.

The chain couples TRBV28 to TRBJ1-1; the D is unclear. The CDR3 is 14 amino acids. Germline CDR1 reads MDHEN; CDR2 reads SYDVKM. The V end lost 2 bases, the J end lost 4 bases, and 11 bases lay between the germline ends. The CDR3 DNA reads as TGTGCCAGCAGTTTAAATCTGGGCCTCACTGAAGCTTTCTTT. It translates to CASSLNLGLTEAFF.

The gene calls are TRBV7-2 and TRBJ2-5; a weak D match, TRBD2 (6 bases). The germline V gene has CDR1 SGHTA and CDR2 FQGNSA. CDR3 length equals 15 residues. V was clipped by 3 bases and J by 5 bases, with 16 bases between them. CDR3 DNA: TGTGCCAGCAGCTTCGGAGCTAAACGGGGGGAGACCCAGTACTTC. Protein product: CASSFGAKRGETQYF. Complete variable domain (other parts from reference TRBV7-2 and TRBJ2-5): GAGVSQSPSNKVTEKGKDVELRCDPISGHTALYWYRQSLGQGLEFLIYFQGNSAPDKSGLPSDRFSAERTGGSVSTLTIQRTQQEDSAVYLCASSFGAKRGETQYFGPGTRLLVL.

The chain is built from TRBV11-2 and TRBJ2-3; D ambiguous. The CDR3 totals 16 residues. V lost 1 base to trimming and J lost 3 bases, with 14 bases between them. Germline V gene data show CDR1 as SGHAT and CDR2 as FQNNGV. The chain's CDR3 is CASSLVFPKRTDTQYF. DNA for the CDR3: TGTGCCAGCAGCTTAGTGTTCCCCAAGAGGACAGATACGCAGTATTTT.

This clonotype was found a few times. J is TRBJ1-1 and V is TRBV7-6, with 10 bases that match TRBD1. The V and J ends lost 6 bases and 4 bases, in that order; junction bases with no gene match: 5. This CDR3 region has 14 residues. CDR1 and CDR2 (germline): SGHVS, FNYEAQ. The CDR3 DNA sequence: TGTGCCAGCAGTGGGGACAGGGGAGTCACTGAAGCTTTCTTT. It yields the protein CASSGDRGVTEAFF.

The chain uses TRBV9 and TRBJ1-2, with D unresolved. The CDR3 loop spans 14 amino acids. The V gene's germline CDR1 is SGDLS and CDR2 YYNGEE. V was trimmed by 0 bases and J by 0 bases, leaving 6 bases between them. CDR3 residues: CASSVVGTNYGYTF. The CDR3 bases are TGTGCCAGCAGCGTAGTAGGAACTAACTATGGCTACACCTTC.

In this sample, this clonotype turned up a few times. The chain couples TRBV6-5 to TRBJ2-1, with D maybe TRBD2 (5 bases). Trimming removed 1 base at V and 8 bases at J, with 9 bases between. CDR1 is MNHEY and CDR2 is SVGAGI in the germline V gene. This CDR3 region has 13 residues. In nucleotides, the CDR3 is TGTGCCAGCAGTTACTTGCGGGTCCATGAGCAGTTCTTC. It encodes CASSYLRVHEQFF.

Written as DNA, the CDR3 is TGTGCCAGCAGCCCCCTGGGCTCCTACGAGCAGTACTTC. Encoded protein: CASSPLGSYEQYF. This chain links TRBV7-7 with TRBJ2-7; the D is unclear. Germline CDR1 is SSHAT and CDR2 is FNYEAQ (reference sequence). The CDR3 is made up of 13 amino acids. The V end was cut by 5 bases, the J end by 0 bases, with 8 bases between.

In this sample, this clonotype turned up a few times. The chain carries TRBV5-1 and TRBJ2-3; D unclear. V shed 0 bases and J shed 2 bases, with 7 bases lying between them. Germline CDR1 is SGHRS and CDR2 is YFSETQ. The CDR3 length is 14 residues. In DNA form, the CDR3 reads TGCGCCAGCAGCTTGGAGGTCCCCACAGATACGCAGTATTTT. It codes for CASSLEVPTDTQYF.

Regarding this clonotype: This may be a read error, as it is one base from a much larger clone. The chain joins TRBV7-9 to TRBJ2-4; 9 bases are shared with TRBD2. CDR1 and CDR2 (germline): SEHNR, FQNEAQ (reference sequence). V trimming: 2 bases; J trimming: 2 bases; junction bases outside the gene matches: 4. This CDR3 has 16 amino acids. In DNA, the CDR3 is TGTGCCAGCAGCTTACGGAGCGGGGGGCCCAAAAACATTCAGTACTTC. Its translation: CASSLRSGGPKNIQYF. The full variable domain, with the rest looked up from reference TRBV7-9 and TRBJ2-4, is DTGVSQNPRHKITKRGQNVTFRCDPISEHNRLYWYRQTLGQGPEFLTYFQNEAQLEKSRLLSDRFSAERPKGSFSTLEIQRTEQGDSAMYLCASSLRSGGPKNIQYFGAGTRLSVL.

This clonotype showed up just a few times. This CDR3 reads CASSYWGNRGAEAFF. The CDR3 nucleotides read TGTGCCAGCAGTTACTGGGGGAACCGGGGAGCTGAAGCTTTCTTT. This sequence joins TRBV6-5 and TRBJ1-1, with D maybe TRBD1 (5 bases). Germline CDR1 and CDR2: MNHEY and SVGAGI. The CDR3 extends over 15 amino acids. V lost 1 base and J lost 6, with 15 bases in between.

The CDR3 DNA reads TGTGCCAGCAGCTTAACTCGCCTCCGGGACTCACAAGAGACCCAGTACTTC. Translating gives CASSLTRLRDSQETQYF. This rearrangement joins TRBV7-9 to TRBJ2-5, with TRBD2 as a possible D gene (6 bases). This CDR3 is 17 amino acids long. CDR1 is SEHNR, CDR2 FQNEAQ, per germline (reference sequence). The V and J ends lost 2 bases and 2 bases respectively, with 18 bases between them. Full variable domain (rest looked up from reference TRBV7-9 and TRBJ2-5): DTGVSQNPRHKITKRGQNVTFRCDPISEHNRLYWYRQTLGQGPEFLTYFQNEAQLEKSRLLSDRFSAERPKGSFSTLEIQRTEQGDSAMYLCASSLTRLRDSQETQYFGPGTRLLVL.

This sequence joins TRBV5-1 and TRBJ2-7, with 7 bases that match TRBD1. V was clipped by 5 bases and J by 3 bases; unmatched bases: 5. The CDR3 extends over 13 amino acids. Germline CDR1 reads SGHRS; CDR2 reads YFSETQ. The CDR3 region has the DNA TGCGCCAGCAGGGTAGGGGACAGCTACGAGCAGTACTTC. Protein product: CASRVGDSYEQYF.

The rearrangement joins TRBV12-3 or TRBV12-4 to TRBJ2-1, with D possibly TRBD2 on 7 matching bases. This CDR3 region has 15 residues. Trimming removed 7 bases from V and 4 bases from J, with 17 bases in between. CDR3 sequence: CASTDHRGAYNEQFF. As DNA, the CDR3 is TGTGCCAGCACCGATCATCGGGGGGCTTACAATGAGCAGTTCTTC.